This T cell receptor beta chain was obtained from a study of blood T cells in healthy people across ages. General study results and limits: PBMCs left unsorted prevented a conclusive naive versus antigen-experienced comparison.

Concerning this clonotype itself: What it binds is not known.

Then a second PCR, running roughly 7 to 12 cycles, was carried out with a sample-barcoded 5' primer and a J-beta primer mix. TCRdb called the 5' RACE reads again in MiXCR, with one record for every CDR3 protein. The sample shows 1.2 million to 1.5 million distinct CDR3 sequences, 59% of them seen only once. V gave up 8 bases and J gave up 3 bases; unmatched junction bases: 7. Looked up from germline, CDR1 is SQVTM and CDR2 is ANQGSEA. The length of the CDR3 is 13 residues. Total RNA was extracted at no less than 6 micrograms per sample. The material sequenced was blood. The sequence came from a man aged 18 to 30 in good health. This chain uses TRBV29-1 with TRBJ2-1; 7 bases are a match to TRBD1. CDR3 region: CSLTGEIYNEQFF. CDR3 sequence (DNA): TGCAGCCTAACAGGGGAGATCTACAATGAGCAGTTCTTC.